Given below is one T cell receptor beta chain in context. Antigen unknown. In the PCR, 60 Vbeta and 13 Jbeta primers were used. Original processing methods: The count from a later analysis was tens of millions of unique TCR beta chains, some 10 million of them shared. Assay: immunoSEQ multiplex PCR; the TCRdb copy retains only in-frame clones and omits some. The DNA gave D and trimming, while V, J and clone size come from that table. Here the sample spans about 120,000 clones, about four fifths being singletons. This CDR3 contains 14 residues. The germline gives CDR1 MNHEY, CDR2 SMNVEV (reference sequence). J gave up 7 bases and V 6 bases, and 8 bases lay outside the gene matches. The data derive from a study of cytomegalovirus exposure and HLA in healthy donors. Regarding the study as a whole: In a later analysis, specific HLA alleles were associated with over 15,000 TCR beta sequences at a 0.05 false discovery rate. Earlier analysis looked at TCR beta V segments, and most were productive about 87% or about 30% of the time. Relative to equally common others, HLA-associated TCR beta chains showed greater clonal expansion in a later analysis.

The TCR originated in a young woman in good health and CMV-seronegative. Sequencing used PBMCs. This chain uses TRBV27 with TRBJ2-3, with 9 bases identical to TRBD2. The CDR3 loop reads CASRMREGVYTQYF. CDR3 coding DNA: TGTGCCAGCAGAATGCGGGAGGGCGTTTATACGCAGTATTTT.